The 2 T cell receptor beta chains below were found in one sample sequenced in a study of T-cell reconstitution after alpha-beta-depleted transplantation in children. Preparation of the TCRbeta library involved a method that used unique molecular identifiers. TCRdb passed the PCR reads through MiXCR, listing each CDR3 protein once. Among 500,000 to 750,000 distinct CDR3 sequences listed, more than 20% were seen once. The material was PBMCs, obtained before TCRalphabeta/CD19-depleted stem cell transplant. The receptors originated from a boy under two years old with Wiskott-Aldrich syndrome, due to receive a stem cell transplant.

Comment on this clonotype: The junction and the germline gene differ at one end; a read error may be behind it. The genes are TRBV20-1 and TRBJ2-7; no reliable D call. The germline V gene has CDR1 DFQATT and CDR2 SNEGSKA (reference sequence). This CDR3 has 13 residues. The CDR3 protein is CSARDLSSYKQYF. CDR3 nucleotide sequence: TGCAGTGCTAGAGATTTAAGCTCCTACAAGCAGTACTTC.

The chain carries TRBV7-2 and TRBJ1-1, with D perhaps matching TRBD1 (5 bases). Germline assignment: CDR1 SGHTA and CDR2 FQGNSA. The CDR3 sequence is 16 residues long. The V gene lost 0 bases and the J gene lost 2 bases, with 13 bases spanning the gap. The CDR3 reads CASSLARAGGNTEAFF. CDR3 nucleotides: TGTGCCAGCAGCTTAGCAAGGGCGGGGGGAAACACTGAAGCTTTCTTT. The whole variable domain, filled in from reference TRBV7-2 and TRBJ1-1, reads GAGVSQSPSNKVTEKGKDVELRCDPISGHTALYWYRQSLGQGLEFLIYFQGNSAPDKSGLPSDRFSAERTGGSVSTLTIQRTQQEDSAVYLCASSLARAGGNTEAFFGQGTRLTVV.